The clone carrying this T cell receptor (beta chain) has a handful of counts. Per the authors' pipeline: Reference gene primers were amplified, and this amplification served to estimate nucleated cell counts. Produced via immunoSEQ multiplex PCR; TCRdb's table is partial and in-frame only. The V and J calls and clone size come from that table; D and trimming were worked out from the DNA. The sample contains approximately 28,000 clones, about 90% of which appear only once. The data are from a study of blood T cell repertoires in COVID-19. Study details: Both acute and convalescent COVID-19 samples were obtained from the United States, Italy and Spain. Sources were T cells, B-cell-depleted T cells, or PBMCs; the material itself was cDNA or gDNA.

The CDR3 spans 16 residues. Germline V lookup: CDR1 ENHRY, CDR2 SYGVKD. V trimming: 0 bases; J trimming: 4 bases; junction bases outside the gene matches: 6. Sequencing was carried out using peripheral blood. V usage is TRBV10-3 and J usage is TRBJ2-3, with TRBD2 matching 8 bases. The source is a man in his sixties with active COVID-19. CDR3 nucleotides: TGTGCCATCAGTGAGTCCTCGGGGGGGCGGGCAGATACGCAGTATTTT. Amino acids: CAISESSGGRADTQYF.